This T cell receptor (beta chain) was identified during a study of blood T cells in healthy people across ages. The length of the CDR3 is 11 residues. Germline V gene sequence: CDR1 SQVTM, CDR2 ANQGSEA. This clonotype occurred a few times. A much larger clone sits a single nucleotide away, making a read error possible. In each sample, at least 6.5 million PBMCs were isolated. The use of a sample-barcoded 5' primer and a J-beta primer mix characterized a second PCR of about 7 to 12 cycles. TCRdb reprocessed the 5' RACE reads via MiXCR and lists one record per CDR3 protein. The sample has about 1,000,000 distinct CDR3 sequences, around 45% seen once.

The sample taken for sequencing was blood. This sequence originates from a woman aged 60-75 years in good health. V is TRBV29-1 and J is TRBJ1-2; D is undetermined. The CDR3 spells CSGEDPGGYTF. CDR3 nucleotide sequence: TGCAGCGGTGAAGATCCCGGGGGCTACACCTTC.